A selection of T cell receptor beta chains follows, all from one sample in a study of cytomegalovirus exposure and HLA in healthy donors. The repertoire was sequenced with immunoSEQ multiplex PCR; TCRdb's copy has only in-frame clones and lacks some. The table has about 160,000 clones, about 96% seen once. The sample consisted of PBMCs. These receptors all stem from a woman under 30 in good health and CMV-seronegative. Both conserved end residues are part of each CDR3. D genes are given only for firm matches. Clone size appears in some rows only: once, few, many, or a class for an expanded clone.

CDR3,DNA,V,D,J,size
CAIKGSGGANEQFF,TGTGCCATCAAGGGTAGCGGGGGGGCAAATGAGCAGTTCTTC,TRBV10-3,TRBD2,TRBJ2-1,once
CASSLGGLAGGQVEQYF,TGCGCCAGCAGCTTGGGGGGACTAGCGGGGGGACAGGTCGAGCAGTACTTC,TRBV5-1,TRBD2,TRBJ2-7,-
CASSPWDTNTGELFF,TGTGCCAGCAGCCCCTGGGACACCAACACCGGGGAGCTGTTTTTT,TRBV4-2,-,TRBJ2-2,once
CASTAGLGGYEQYF,TGTGCCAGCACCGCAGGGTTGGGTGGCTACGAGCAGTACTTC,TRBV9,-,TRBJ2-7,-
CASSQIHRARDNSPLHF,TGCGCCAGCAGCCAAATTCACAGGGCGAGGGATAATTCACCCCTCCACTTT,TRBV4-1,-,TRBJ1-6,-
CASSFEITDSGGYTF,TGCGCCAGCAGCTTCGAAATTACGGACAGCGGTGGCTACACCTTC,TRBV5-1,-,TRBJ1-2,-
CASSRRGPADTQYF,TGTGCCAGCAGCCGGCGGGGGCCGGCAGATACGCAGTATTTT,TRBV7-2,-,TRBJ2-3,once
CASSLVPGTGNSPLHF,TGTGCCAGCAGCTTAGTGCCCGGGACAGGGAACTCACCCCTCCACTTT,TRBV7-2,TRBD1,TRBJ1-6,-
CASSVGAGGYEQYF,TGTGCCAGCAGCGTTGGGGCAGGGGGCTACGAGCAGTACTTC,TRBV9,TRBD1,TRBJ2-7,-
CASSLEGRYGYTF,TGTGCCAGCAGCTTGGAGGGGCGTTATGGCTACACCTTC,TRBV5-4,-,TRBJ1-2,-
CASSYSAGITAFF,TGTGCCAGCAGTTACTCCGCAGGGATAACAGCTTTCTTT,TRBV6-6,-,TRBJ1-1,-
CASSQERFRAGELFF,TGCGCCAGCAGCCAAGAAAGGTTCAGAGCGGGGGAGCTGTTTTTT,TRBV4-1,-,TRBJ2-2,-
CASTRQPNTEAFF,TGTGCCAGCACCCGACAGCCGAACACTGAAGCTTTCTTT,TRBV18,-,TRBJ1-1,-
CASSRDSSLYEQYF,TGTGCCAGCTCACGGGACAGTTCCCTCTACGAGCAGTACTTC,TRBV18,TRBD1,TRBJ2-7,-
CAWSVEGGLSQETQYF,TGTGCCTGGAGTGTGGAAGGGGGACTAAGCCAAGAGACCCAGTACTTC,TRBV30,-,TRBJ2-5,-
CASSQASGTTNEKLFF,TGTGCCAGCAGCCAAGCCTCAGGTACAACTAATGAAAAACTGTTTTTT,TRBV4-2,-,TRBJ1-4,once
CASSGLTGSYQPQHF,TGTGCCAGCAGTGGCCTCACAGGGAGCTACCAGCCCCAGCATTTT,TRBV6-1,-,TRBJ1-5,-
CASSQSGQGYGYTF,TGCGCCAGCAGTCAATCGGGGCAGGGCTATGGCTACACCTTC,TRBV23-1,-,TRBJ1-2,-
CASSFPSTEAFF,TGTGCCAGCAGCTTTCCGAGCACTGAAGCTTTCTTT,TRBV7-9,-,TRBJ1-1,once
CASGNEALNEQFF,TGTGCTAGTGGTAACGAAGCCCTCAATGAGCAGTTCTTC,TRBV12-5,-,TRBJ2-1,-
CASSYLAKGNEQFF,TGTGCCAGCAGTTACTTGGCAAAGGGGAATGAGCAGTTCTTC,TRBV6-5,-,TRBJ2-1,once
CASSQAVETQYF,TGTGCCAGCAGCCAAGCCGTAGAGACCCAGTACTTC,TRBV14,-,TRBJ2-5,-
CASSLLGGSYNEQFF,TGCGCCAGCAGCTTGTTAGGGGGATCCTACAATGAGCAGTTCTTC,TRBV5-1,-,TRBJ2-1,-
CASSPGTSGGWATDTQYF,TGTGCCAGCAGTCCCGGGACTAGCGGGGGGTGGGCCACAGATACGCAGTATTTT,TRBV2,TRBD2,TRBJ2-3,-
CASSRFSGGKETQYF,TGTGCCAGCAGCCGGTTTAGCGGGGGCAAAGAGACCCAGTACTTC,TRBV5-4,TRBD2,TRBJ2-5,-
CASSLLDRVNSPLHF,TGTGCCAGCAGTTTATTAGACAGGGTTAATTCACCCCTCCACTTT,TRBV27,TRBD1,TRBJ1-6,once
CSVTANTEAFF,TGCAGCGTGACAGCGAACACTGAAGCTTTCTTT,TRBV29-1,-,TRBJ1-1,-
CASLEQTNSNQPQHF,TGTGCCAGTTTGGAACAGACGAATAGCAATCAGCCCCAGCATTTT,TRBV19,-,TRBJ1-5,-
CASSEKTGSGELFF,TGTGCCAGCAGCGAGAAGACAGGGTCTGGGGAGCTGTTTTTT,TRBV11-2,TRBD1,TRBJ2-2,-
CASSPRGGARSEQFF,TGTGCCAGCAGCCCGCGTGGAGGGGCGCGATCCGAGCAGTTCTTC,TRBV7-9,-,TRBJ2-1,-
CASSAPGQGDTEAFF,TGTGCCAGTAGTGCCCCGGGACAGGGAGACACTGAAGCTTTCTTT,TRBV19,TRBD1,TRBJ1-1,-
CASSIGRAGNQPQHF,TGTGCCAGTAGTATAGGCAGGGCTGGCAATCAGCCCCAGCATTTT,TRBV19,-,TRBJ1-5,-
CASRPLGTGVSGELFF,TGTGCAAGTCGCCCTCTCGGGACAGGGGTTTCCGGGGAGCTGTTTTTT,TRBV12-2,-,TRBJ2-2,-